Sequencing of this T cell receptor (beta chain) was carried out in a study of response to subunit inactivated influenza vaccine. General study results and limits: That few new T cells are recruited by each seasonal influenza vaccination was the authors' suggestion.

TCRdb re-called the RT-PCR reads through MiXCR, storing one row per CDR3 protein. The data show about 650,000 distinct CDR3 sequences, approximately 15% seen once. V was trimmed by 2 bases and J by 3 bases, leaving 8 bases between them. The CDR3 has 14 amino acids. Looked up from germline, CDR1 is MNHEY and CDR2 is SVGEGT. This clonotype was seen ten or more times. No antigen is known for it. J is TRBJ2-1 and V is TRBV6-2 or TRBV6-3; no definite D call. The sequence derives from a man in his forties or fifties who received an inactivated influenza vaccine. This specimen consisted of PBMCs from blood, obtained around two weeks before vaccination. This CDR3 reads CASSYLSSYNEQFF. The CDR3 DNA reads as TGTGCCAGCAGTTACCTTAGTAGCTACAATGAGCAGTTCTTC.